Each of the 9 T cell receptor beta chains below was sequenced from the same sample in a study of cytomegalovirus exposure and HLA in healthy donors. Primers: 60 Vbeta forward and 13 Jbeta reverse. Method: immunoSEQ multiplex PCR; TCRdb's copy keeps in-frame clones and lacks some. The sample lists about 140,000 clones; about 80% were seen once. The material sequenced was PBMCs. The receptors derive from a male donor in good health and CMV-seropositive.

CDR3 bases: TGTGCCAGCAGCGACCTAGCGGGGGGGGACTACGAGCAGTACTTC. It yields the protein CASSDLAGGDYEQYF. The chain links TRBV7-9 to TRBJ2-7, with TRBD2 matching 12 bases. Germline CDR1 and CDR2: SEHNR and FQNEAQ (reference sequence). The CDR3 is made up of 15 amino acids. The ends lost 5 bases at V and 3 bases at J; junction bases unmatched: 5. The whole variable domain, filled in from reference TRBV7-9 and TRBJ2-7, reads DTGVSQNPRHKITKRGQNVTFRCDPISEHNRLYWYRQTLGQGPEFLTYFQNEAQLEKSRLLSDRFSAERPKGSFSTLEIQRTEQGDSAMYLCASSDLAGGDYEQYFGPGTRLTVT.

The chain uses TRBV4-2 and TRBJ1-4; TRBD1 aligns across 7 bases. CDR3 length: 15 residues. Germline assignment: CDR1 LGHNA and CDR2 YNFKEQ. V was clipped by 0 bases and J by 4 bases; unmatched bases: 2. DNA of the CDR3: TGTGCCAGCAGCCAAGAGTGGGACAGTAATGAAAAACTGTTTTTT. It specifies CASSQEWDSNEKLFF.

This rearrangement joins TRBV6-6 to TRBJ2-3, with TRBD1 identical over 7 bases. CDR3 length: 12 residues. In germline, CDR1 is MNHNY, CDR2 SVGAGI (reference sequence). V was pared by 10 bases and J by 1 base, with 2 bases of the junction left unmatched. This chain's CDR3 is CATDRGTDTQYF. The CDR3 DNA is TGTGCCACAGACAGGGGCACAGATACGCAGTATTTT.

The V and J genes are TRBV27 and TRBJ1-1; 9 bases align to TRBD1. This CDR3 region has 13 residues. Per germline, CDR1 MNHEY and CDR2 SMNVEV (reference sequence). V shed 4 bases, J shed 5 bases, and the junction held 2 bases outside the gene matches. In DNA, the CDR3 is TGTGCCAGCAGTTCCGGGACAGGGACTGAAGCTTTCTTT. Translated, it gives CASSSGTGTEAFF.

This rearrangement joins TRBV7-2 to TRBJ1-2; 7 bases are shared with TRBD1. V trimming: 5 bases; J trimming: 5 bases; junction bases outside the gene matches: 8. Germline CDR1 is SGHTA and CDR2 is FQGNSA. The CDR3 extends over 14 amino acids. The CDR3 reads CASSHGTDLYGYTF. The CDR3 nucleotides are TGTGCCAGCAGCCATGGGACAGACCTTTATGGCTACACCTTC.

CDR3 in DNA: TGTGCCACCAGCAGAGTCCTAGCGGCGAACACCGGGGAGCTGTTTTTT. It yields the protein CATSRVLAANTGELFF. The chain uses TRBV15 and TRBJ2-2; 7 bases are shared with TRBD2. The CDR3 has 16 residues. The V gene end was trimmed by 1 base and the J gene end by 0 bases; junction bases not matched to a gene: 2. Germline loops: CDR1 LNHNV, CDR2 YYDKDF (reference sequence). Full variable domain (missing parts from reference TRBV15 and TRBJ2-2): DAMVIQNPRYQVTQFGKPVTLSCSQTLNHNVMYWYQQKSSQAPKLLFHYYDKDFNNEADTPDNFQSRRPNTSFCFLDIRSPGLGDTAMYLCATSRVLAANTGELFFGEGSRLTVL.

V and J are TRBV6-4 and TRBJ2-3; TRBD2 agrees at 8 bases. This CDR3 contains 14 residues. The germline V gene encodes CDR1 MRHNA and CDR2 SNTAGT. V trimming: 4 bases; J trimming: 0 bases; junction bases outside the gene matches: 0. This CDR3 reads CASSASGSTDTQYF. CDR3 bases: TGTGCCAGCAGTGCTAGCGGGAGCACAGATACGCAGTATTTT.

CDR3 bases: TGCGCCAGCGCAGTGACAGGGGGCATCTACGAGCAGTACTTC. This codes for CASAVTGGIYEQYF. The V call is TRBV5-1, the J call TRBJ2-7, with TRBD1 matching 10 bases. The CDR3 extends over 14 amino acids. CDR1 is SGHRS and CDR2 is YFSETQ in the germline V gene. J gave up 3 bases and V 7 bases, and 7 bases lay outside the gene matches.

V gene TRBV18 combines with J gene TRBJ2-3, with 8 bases lining up with TRBD2. CDR1 KGHSH and CDR2 LQKENI come from the germline V gene. Trimming removed 1 base from V and 1 base from J; junction bases left unmatched: 10. This CDR3 is built from 18 residues. The CDR3 DNA sequence: TGTGCCAGCTCACCACTGGCGGGAGGAGACGTAGGCACAGATACGCAGTATTTT. This sequence encodes CASSPLAGGDVGTDTQYF.